These T cell receptor beta chains were read from a single sample in a study of blood T cells in healthy people across ages. TCRdb used MiXCR to reprocess the 5' RACE reads, holding one entry per CDR3 protein. The table records around 1,500,000 distinct CDR3 sequences, 42% of them present only once. Sequenced sample: blood. The source is a woman between 18 and 29 years old in good health. Each CDR3 is given with its conserved first and last residue. D genes are given only for firm matches. Size is stated for part of the rows, as once, few or many counts, or as a class when the clone is expanded.

j_call d_call clone_size v_call cdr3_nt cdr3_aa
TRBJ2-4 TRBD1 few TRBV6-5 TGTGCCAGCAGGGCCCTGGGACAGGGGTCAAGTCAGTACTTC CASRALGQGSSQYF
TRBJ1-6 TRBD1 NA TRBV12-3/TRBV12-4 TGTGCCAGCAGCACAGGGGATCTTAATTCACCCCTCCACTTT CASSTGDLNSPLHF
TRBJ2-5 NA NA TRBV6-4 TGTGCCAGCAGTGACTCAGGAGTGGGGACCCAGTACTTC CASSDSGVGTQYF
TRBJ1-6 NA NA TRBV27 TGTGCCAGCAGTTTATCCCTCAGTTCACCCCTCCACTTT CASSLSLSSPLHF
TRBJ1-2 TRBD1 NA TRBV27 TGTGCCACCCACAGGGGTAGTAACTATGGCTACACCTTC CATHRGSNYGYTF
TRBJ2-7 NA NA TRBV3-1 TGTGCCAGCAGCCAATGGCCCCCGGACTACAATGAGCAGTACTTC CASSQWPPDYNEQYF
TRBJ1-4 NA NA TRBV28 TGTGCCAGCAGTTTGCCCTCGGGAGGACAAAGCAAAAAACTGTTTTTT CASSLPSGGQSKKLFF
TRBJ2-4 NA few TRBV12-3/TRBV12-4 TGTGCCAGCAGTTCCCCAGGCATTCAGTACTTC CASSSPGIQYF
TRBJ1-5 TRBD1 few TRBV7-2 TGTGCCAGCAGCATGGGGACAGGACCTAATCAGCCCCAGCATTTT CASSMGTGPNQPQHF
TRBJ2-3 NA few TRBV5-5 TGTGCCAGCAGCTTTGGTCCCACCTACACAGATACGCAGTATTTT CASSFGPTYTDTQYF
TRBJ2-7 NA few TRBV28 TGTGCCAGCAGGGAGCCGGGACAAGGACCTTTGTGGGGGGGCGAGCAGTACTTC CASREPGQGPLWGGEQYF
TRBJ2-7 NA few TRBV12-3/TRBV12-4 TGTGCCAGCAGTGCCTTTAGAGGCTACGAGCAGTACTTC CASSAFRGYEQYF
TRBJ2-6 NA NA TRBV20-1 TGCAGTGCTAGCCAGGGCTCTGGGGCCAACGTCCTGACTTTC CSASQGSGANVLTF
TRBJ2-1 NA few TRBV20-1 TGCAGTGCTAGAGTAGAGACCATCAATGAGCAGTTCTTC CSARVETINEQFF
TRBJ2-3 TRBD2 NA TRBV29-1 TGCAGCGTTGAGGCGCGAGTAGCGGGCCTGCCGCCAGATACGCAGTATTTT CSVEARVAGLPPDTQYF
TRBJ2-3 NA NA TRBV2 TGTGCCAGCAGTCGGTTTCTCACTAGCACAGATACGCAGTATTTT CASSRFLTSTDTQYF
TRBJ2-5 TRBD2 NA TRBV6-1 TGTGCCAGCAGAGCAACTAGCGGGGGAGGCCAAGAGACCCAGTACTTC CASRATSGGGQETQYF
TRBJ1-1 NA NA TRBV14 TGTGCCAGCAGCCAACGGAGACATGAAGCTTTCTTT CASSQRRHEAFF
TRBJ2-5 NA NA TRBV30 TGTGCCTGGAGTGTGCAACGGTGGGGTCAAGAGACCCAGTACTTC CAWSVQRWGQETQYF
TRBJ2-7 NA few TRBV20-1 TGCAGTGCCGCCAACCGGGACCATCTTTACGAGCAGTACTTC CSAANRDHLYEQYF
TRBJ2-7 NA NA TRBV29-1 TGCAGCGTTGAAGAGGACGGAGGGGGTAGGGACGAGCAGTACTTC CSVEEDGGGRDEQYF
TRBJ2-7 TRBD2 NA TRBV27 TGTGCCAGCAGTTCCGGGACTAGCGGGGGGCCGTTCTACGAGCAGTACTTC CASSSGTSGGPFYEQYF
TRBJ2-1 NA NA TRBV12-5 TGTGCTAGTGGTTTGGTACTAGGTGGGAGCGGTAATGAGCAGTTCTTC CASGLVLGGSGNEQFF
TRBJ1-2 NA few TRBV3-1 TGTGCCAGCAGCCCACCCGCCCGGGGGCGGAACTATGGCTACACCTTC CASSPPARGRNYGYTF
TRBJ2-6 NA few TRBV7-9 TGTGCCAGCAGCTTCCCTCCCGTCGAGGCCACTGGGGCCAACGTCCTGACTTTC CASSFPPVEATGANVLTF
TRBJ1-5 TRBD1 NA TRBV12-3/TRBV12-4 TGTGCCAGCAGTGCCTCGGGGGACAGGGGTCAGCCCCAGCATTTT CASSASGDRGQPQHF
TRBJ1-5 TRBD1 NA TRBV28 TGTGCCAGCAGTGCGGACAGGGGCTTGTATCAGCCCCAGCATTTT CASSADRGLYQPQHF
TRBJ2-6 NA NA TRBV10-3 TGTGCCATCGGATCCGGGCCAGTCGATTCTGGGGCCAACGTCCTGACTTTC CAIGSGPVDSGANVLTF
TRBJ2-7 NA few TRBV28 TGTGCCAGCAGTAATCCTAGCTTCTACGAGCAGTACTTC CASSNPSFYEQYF
TRBJ2-3 NA NA TRBV7-8 TGTGCCAGCAGCTTCAGGGGCGGAGACACAGATACGCAGTATTTT CASSFRGGDTDTQYF
TRBJ1-4 NA NA TRBV29-1 TGCAGCGTTGCAGGGGAGGAAAAACTGTTTTTT CSVAGEEKLFF
TRBJ2-5 TRBD2 NA TRBV11-2 TGTGCCAGCAGCTTAAGGCGAGCTAGCGGGCGTATCCGGTCGGAGACCCAGTACTTC CASSLRRASGRIRSETQYF
TRBJ1-2 NA NA TRBV21-1 TGTGCCGCCAGGAGGGACAGGCATACCTTTGGGGGCTACACCTTC CAARRDRHTFGGYTF
TRBJ2-7 TRBD2 NA TRBV7-8 TGTGCCAGCAGCCGGGGGACTAGCGACTTTTGGGAGCAGTACTTC CASSRGTSDFWEQYF
TRBJ2-7 TRBD1 NA TRBV2 TGTGCCGGCGGCGGACAGGGTTCTTACGAGCAGTACTTC CAGGGQGSYEQYF
TRBJ1-2 NA once TRBV20-1 TGCAGTGCGCGGCCGGGACCTGCACTCTACACCTTC CSARPGPALYTF
TRBJ2-1 NA few TRBV6-5 TGTGCCAGCAAAGGGGGTGGGAATGAGCAGTTCTTC CASKGGGNEQFF
TRBJ1-2 NA few TRBV5-1 TGCGCCAGCAGCTCTGGACAGACGACTGGCTATGGCTACACCTTC CASSSGQTTGYGYTF
TRBJ1-2 NA NA TRBV29-1 TGCAGCGCTACCCATGGGGGAGGCCTCTGGGGAGATGGCTACACCTTC CSATHGGGLWGDGYTF
TRBJ2-5 NA few TRBV7-9 TGTGCCAGCAGCTTAGCCGACAGGCAAGAGACCCAGTACTTC CASSLADRQETQYF
TRBJ2-3 TRBD2 few TRBV10-3 TGTGCCATCCTAGCGGGAGTTAGCACAGATACGCAGTATTTT CAILAGVSTDTQYF
TRBJ2-1 NA NA TRBV27 TGTGCCAGCAGTTTATCGTGGGGGAATGAGCAGTTCTTC CASSLSWGNEQFF
TRBJ2-7 NA NA TRBV21-1 TGTGCCAGCAGCACATTTGCACAGGGTTACGAGCAGTACTTC CASSTFAQGYEQYF
TRBJ2-3 TRBD2 NA TRBV4-1 TGCGCCAGCAGCCGACCCTTAAGCGGGAGTAGCACAAATACGCAGTATTTT CASSRPLSGSSTNTQYF
TRBJ2-3 TRBD2 NA TRBV20-1 TGCAGTGCCCTACTCATTAGCGGGGGTCCTGATACGCAGTATTTT CSALLISGGPDTQYF
TRBJ1-2 NA NA TRBV19 TGTGCCAGTAGTACGGCATCGGGACGGAGCTATGGCTACACCTTC CASSTASGRSYGYTF
TRBJ2-5 NA NA TRBV10-3 TGTGCCATCAGTGAGGGGAGCCTCAGGGAGACCCAGTACTTC CAISEGSLRETQYF
TRBJ1-4 NA NA TRBV6-6 TGTGCCAGCAGTCCTCGGACGGATATGAACGGAAAACTGTTTTTT CASSPRTDMNGKLFF
TRBJ2-5 TRBD2 NA TRBV5-1 TGCGCCAGCAGCTTGCCGGGACTAGCTTTTGGGGAGACCCAGTACTTC CASSLPGLAFGETQYF
TRBJ2-5 NA few TRBV14 TGTGCCAGCAGCCAAGACACCGTAATAGGGACCCAGTACTTC CASSQDTVIGTQYF
TRBJ2-7 NA NA TRBV6-2/TRBV6-3 TGTGCCAGCAGTTGGAGGGAGTCCTACGAGCAGTACTTC CASSWRESYEQYF
TRBJ1-1 TRBD1 NA TRBV7-9 TGTGCCAGCAGCTCCCCGGAACAGGGGACTGAAGCTTTCTTT CASSSPEQGTEAFF
TRBJ2-1 NA few TRBV12-3/TRBV12-4 TGTGCCAGCACCCTAAGGGATAGCTTCAGCAATGGTGAGCAGTTCTTC CASTLRDSFSNGEQFF
TRBJ2-7 NA few TRBV7-2 TGTGCCAGCAGCTTAGTAGTAGGACTACCTTCCTACGAGCAGTACTTC CASSLVVGLPSYEQYF
TRBJ2-1 TRBD2 NA TRBV20-1 TGCAGTGCTAGATATATAGCGGGGGGTCCCAATGAGCAGTTCTTC CSARYIAGGPNEQFF
TRBJ2-7 NA few TRBV5-1 TGCGCCAGCAACATTGAGGACGGGTACGAGCAGTACTTC CASNIEDGYEQYF
TRBJ2-5 NA few TRBV5-4 TGTGCCAGCAGCTTGTGGCGGATCCAAGAGACCCAGTACTTC CASSLWRIQETQYF
TRBJ2-3 NA NA TRBV20-1 TGCAGTGCTAGAGATTTAGCATCAGATACGCAGTATTTT CSARDLASDTQYF
TRBJ2-1 NA NA TRBV7-2 TGTGCCAGCAGCTTGGGGGGGGGGCCCCCCTTATACAATGAGCAGTTCTTC CASSLGGGPPLYNEQFF
TRBJ1-2 NA NA TRBV28 TGTGCCAGCAGACTAAGTGACTATGGCTACACCTTC CASRLSDYGYTF